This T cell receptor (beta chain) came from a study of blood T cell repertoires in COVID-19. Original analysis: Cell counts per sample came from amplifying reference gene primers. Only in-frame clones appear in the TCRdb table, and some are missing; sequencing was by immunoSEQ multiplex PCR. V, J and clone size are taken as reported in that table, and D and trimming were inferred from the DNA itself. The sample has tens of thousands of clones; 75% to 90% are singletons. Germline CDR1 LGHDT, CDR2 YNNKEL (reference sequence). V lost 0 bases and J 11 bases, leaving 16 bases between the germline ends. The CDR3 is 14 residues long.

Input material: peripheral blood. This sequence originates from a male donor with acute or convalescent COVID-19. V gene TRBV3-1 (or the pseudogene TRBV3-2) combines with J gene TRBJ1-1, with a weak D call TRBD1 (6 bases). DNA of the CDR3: TGTGCCAGCAGCCAAGATAGTACAGGGTTTAATGCTTTCTTT. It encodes CASSQDSTGFNAFF.